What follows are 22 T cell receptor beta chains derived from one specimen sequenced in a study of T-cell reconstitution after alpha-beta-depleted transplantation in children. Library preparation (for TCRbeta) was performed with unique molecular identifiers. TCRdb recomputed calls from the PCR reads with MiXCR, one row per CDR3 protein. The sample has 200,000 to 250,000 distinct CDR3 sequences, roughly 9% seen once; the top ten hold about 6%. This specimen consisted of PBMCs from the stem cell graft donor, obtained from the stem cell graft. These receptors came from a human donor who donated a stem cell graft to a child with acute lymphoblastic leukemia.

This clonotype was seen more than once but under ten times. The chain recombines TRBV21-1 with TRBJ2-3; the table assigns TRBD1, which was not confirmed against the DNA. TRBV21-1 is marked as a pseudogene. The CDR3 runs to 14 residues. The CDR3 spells CASSETTGPDTQYF. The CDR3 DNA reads TGTGCCAGCAGCGAAACAACAGGGCCAGATACGCAGTATTTT.

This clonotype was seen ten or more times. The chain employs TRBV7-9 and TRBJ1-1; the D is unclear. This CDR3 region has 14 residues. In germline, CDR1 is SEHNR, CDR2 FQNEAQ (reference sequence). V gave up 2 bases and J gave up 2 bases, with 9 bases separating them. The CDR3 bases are TGTGCCAGCAGCTTAATAGGCCCTAACACTGAAGCTTTCTTT. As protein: CASSLIGPNTEAFF.

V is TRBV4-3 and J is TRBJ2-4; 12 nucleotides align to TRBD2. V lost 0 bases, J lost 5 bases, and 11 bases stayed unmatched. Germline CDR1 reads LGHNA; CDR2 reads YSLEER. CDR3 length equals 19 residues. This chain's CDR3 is CASSQDYRLAGARENIQYF. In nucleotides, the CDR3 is TGCGCCAGCAGCCAAGATTATCGACTAGCGGGGGCCCGTGAAAACATTCAGTACTTC.

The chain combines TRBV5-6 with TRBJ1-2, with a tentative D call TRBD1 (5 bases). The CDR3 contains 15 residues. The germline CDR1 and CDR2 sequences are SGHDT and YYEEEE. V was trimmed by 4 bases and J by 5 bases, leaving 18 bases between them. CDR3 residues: CASSTGTGTDYGYTF. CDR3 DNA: TGTGCCAGCAGCACTGGTACCGGGACGGATTATGGCTACACCTTC.

The CDR3 DNA sequence: TGTGCCTGGAGTGGGACAGGGAACACTGAAGCTTTCTTT. Protein: CAWSGTGNTEAFF. The rearrangement joins TRBV30 to TRBJ1-1; 7 nucleotides match TRBD1. This CDR3 spans 13 amino acids. Trimming took 1 base from V and 1 from J; bases not matched to a gene: 0. Germline CDR1 is GTSNPN and CDR2 is SVGIG (reference sequence).

The CDR3 nucleotides read TGTGCCAGCAGCCAGAGTATCGGGGTAGAGGGCTACACCTTC. Amino acids: CASSQSIGVEGYTF. The rearrangement uses TRBV7-2 and TRBJ1-2; no definite D call. The CDR3 runs 14 residues. Germline V lookup: CDR1 SGHTA, CDR2 FQGNSA. V was trimmed by 5 bases and J by 8 bases, leaving 18 bases between them.

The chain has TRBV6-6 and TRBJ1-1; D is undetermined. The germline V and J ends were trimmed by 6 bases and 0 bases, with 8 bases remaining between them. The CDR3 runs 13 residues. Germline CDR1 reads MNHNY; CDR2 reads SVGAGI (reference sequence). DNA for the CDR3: TGTGCCAGCAGCGCGACTCTGAACACTGAAGCTTTCTTT. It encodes CASSATLNTEAFF.

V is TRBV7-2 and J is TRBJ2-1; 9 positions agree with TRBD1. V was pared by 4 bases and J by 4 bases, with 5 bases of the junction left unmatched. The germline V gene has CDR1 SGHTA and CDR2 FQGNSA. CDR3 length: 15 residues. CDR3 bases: TGTGCCAGCAGCTCCGACAGGGGGTCGTACAATGAGCAGTTCTTC. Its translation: CASSSDRGSYNEQFF. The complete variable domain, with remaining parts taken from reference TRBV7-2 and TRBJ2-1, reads GAGVSQSPSNKVTEKGKDVELRCDPISGHTALYWYRQSLGQGLEFLIYFQGNSAPDKSGLPSDRFSAERTGGSVSTLTIQRTQQEDSAVYLCASSSDRGSYNEQFFGPGTRLTVL.

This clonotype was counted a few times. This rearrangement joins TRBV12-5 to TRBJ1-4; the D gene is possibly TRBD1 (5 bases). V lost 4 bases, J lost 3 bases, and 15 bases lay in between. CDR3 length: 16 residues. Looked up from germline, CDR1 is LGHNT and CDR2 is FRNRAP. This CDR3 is CASGSTGAGPNEKLFF. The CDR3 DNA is TGTGCTAGTGGTTCTACAGGAGCAGGGCCTAATGAAAAACTGTTTTTT.

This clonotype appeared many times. The CDR3 is CASSPETGKVYEQYF. The DNA of the CDR3 is TGTGCCAGCTCCCCAGAGACAGGGAAAGTCTACGAGCAGTACTTC. The genes are TRBV3-1 and TRBJ2-7; 7 bases map to TRBD1. CDR1 LGHDT and CDR2 YNNKEL come from the germline V gene (reference sequence). The CDR3 is 15 residues long. Trimming removed 8 bases from V and 3 bases from J; junction bases left unmatched: 13.

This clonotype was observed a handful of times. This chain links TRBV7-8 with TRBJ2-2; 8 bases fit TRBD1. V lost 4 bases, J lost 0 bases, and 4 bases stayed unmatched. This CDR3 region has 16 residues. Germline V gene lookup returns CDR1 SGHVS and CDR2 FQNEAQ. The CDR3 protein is CASSSGQGSNTGELFF. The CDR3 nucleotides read TGTGCCAGCAGCTCAGGACAGGGTTCGAACACCGGGGAGCTGTTTTTT.

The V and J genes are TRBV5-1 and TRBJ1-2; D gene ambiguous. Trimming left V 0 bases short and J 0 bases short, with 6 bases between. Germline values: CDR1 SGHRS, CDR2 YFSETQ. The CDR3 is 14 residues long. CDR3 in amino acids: CASSLEGSNYGYTF. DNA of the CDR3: TGCGCCAGCAGCTTGGAAGGTTCTAACTATGGCTACACCTTC. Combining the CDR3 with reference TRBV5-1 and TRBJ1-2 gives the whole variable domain KAGVTQTPRYLIKTRGQQVTLSCSPISGHRSVSWYQQTPGQGLQFLFEYFSETQRNKGNFPGRFSGRQFSNSRSEMNVSTLELGDSALYLCASSLEGSNYGYTFGSGTRLTVV.

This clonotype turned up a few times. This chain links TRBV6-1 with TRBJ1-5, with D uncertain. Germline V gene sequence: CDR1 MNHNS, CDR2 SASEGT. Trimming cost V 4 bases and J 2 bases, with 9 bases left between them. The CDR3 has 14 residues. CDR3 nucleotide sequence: TGTGCCAGCAGTGCGGGGTTTGGCAATCAGCCCCAGCATTTT. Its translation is CASSAGFGNQPQHF.

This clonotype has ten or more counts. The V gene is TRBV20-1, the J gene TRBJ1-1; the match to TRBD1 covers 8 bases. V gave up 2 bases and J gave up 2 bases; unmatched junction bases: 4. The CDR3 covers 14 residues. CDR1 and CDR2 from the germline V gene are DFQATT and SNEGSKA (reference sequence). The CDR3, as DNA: TGCAGTGCTAGATCTGACAGGGGAAACACTGAAGCTTTCTTT. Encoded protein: CSARSDRGNTEAFF.

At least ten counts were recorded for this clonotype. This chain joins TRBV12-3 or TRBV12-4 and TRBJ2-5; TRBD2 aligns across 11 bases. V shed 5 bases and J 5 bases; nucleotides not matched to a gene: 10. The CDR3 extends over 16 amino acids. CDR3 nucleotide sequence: TGTGCCAGCAGTCTCATTAGCGGGGGGGCCTCGGAGACCCAGTACTTC. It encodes CASSLISGGASETQYF.

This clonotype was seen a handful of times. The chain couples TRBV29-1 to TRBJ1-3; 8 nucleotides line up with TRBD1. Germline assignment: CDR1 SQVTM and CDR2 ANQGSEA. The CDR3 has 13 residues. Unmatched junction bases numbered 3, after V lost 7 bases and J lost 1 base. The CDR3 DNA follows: TGCAGCGCGGGACAGGATTCTGGAAACACCATATATTTT. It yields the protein CSAGQDSGNTIYF.

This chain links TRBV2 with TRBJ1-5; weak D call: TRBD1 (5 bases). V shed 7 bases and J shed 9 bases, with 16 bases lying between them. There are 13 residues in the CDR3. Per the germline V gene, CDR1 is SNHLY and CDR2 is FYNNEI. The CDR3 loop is CASKPVRGGPQHF. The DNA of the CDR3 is TGTGCCAGCAAACCTGTACGGGGGGGGCCCCAGCATTTT.

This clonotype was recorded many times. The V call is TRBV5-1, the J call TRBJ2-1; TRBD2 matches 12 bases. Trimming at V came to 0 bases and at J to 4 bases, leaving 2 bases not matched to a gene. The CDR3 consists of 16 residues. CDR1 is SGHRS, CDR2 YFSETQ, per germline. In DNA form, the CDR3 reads TGCGCCAGCAGCTTGGCTAGCGGGGGGGATTACAATGAGCAGTTCTTC. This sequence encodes CASSLASGGDYNEQFF.

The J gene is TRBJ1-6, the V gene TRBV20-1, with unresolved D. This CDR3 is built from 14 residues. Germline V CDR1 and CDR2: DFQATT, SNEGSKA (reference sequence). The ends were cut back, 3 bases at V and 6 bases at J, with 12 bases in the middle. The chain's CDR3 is CSARRERGNSPLHF. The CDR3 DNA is TGCAGTGCTAGGAGGGAACGTGGTAATTCACCCCTCCACTTT.

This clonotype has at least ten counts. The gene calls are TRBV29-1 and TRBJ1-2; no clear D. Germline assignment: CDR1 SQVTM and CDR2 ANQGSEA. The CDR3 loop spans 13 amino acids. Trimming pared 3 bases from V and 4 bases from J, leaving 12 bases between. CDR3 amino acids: CSVDPGISYGYTF. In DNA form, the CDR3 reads TGCAGCGTTGATCCCGGGATCTCCTATGGCTACACCTTC.

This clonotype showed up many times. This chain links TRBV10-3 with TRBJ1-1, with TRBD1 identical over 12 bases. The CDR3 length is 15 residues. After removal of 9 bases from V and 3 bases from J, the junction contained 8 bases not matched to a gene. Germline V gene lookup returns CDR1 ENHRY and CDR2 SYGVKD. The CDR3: CAIKGQGAGDTEAFF. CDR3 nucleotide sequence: TGTGCCATAAAGGGACAGGGGGCAGGGGACACTGAAGCTTTCTTT.

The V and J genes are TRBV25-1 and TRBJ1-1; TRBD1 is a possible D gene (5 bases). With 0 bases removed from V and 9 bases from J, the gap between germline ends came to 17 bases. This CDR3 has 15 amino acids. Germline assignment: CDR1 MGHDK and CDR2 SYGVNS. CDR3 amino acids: CASSEYGGAGFKAFF. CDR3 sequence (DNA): TGTGCCAGCAGTGAATATGGAGGGGCAGGGTTTAAAGCTTTCTTT.